This T cell receptor (beta chain) derives from a study of beta chain features in type 1 diabetes. Study information: In age, gender and cell yields, patients were similar to healthy donors.

Trimming took 5 bases from V and 4 from J; bases not matched to a gene: 2. The CDR3 covers 13 residues. Germline V gives CDR1 SEHNR, CDR2 FQNEAQ (reference sequence). Reverse transcribing all isolated RNA meant expressed TCRB transcripts were sequenced. Samples of naive, central memory and regulatory T cells yielded a mean of about 3.5 million reads. Some clones are missing from TCRdb's copy, which holds only in-frame ones; the method was immunoSEQ multiplex PCR. The table has 300,000 or so clones, 6.5% to 10% seen once. This clone was detected only a few times. A read error is possible here, since a much larger clone lies one base away. Other DNA sequences from this sample encode an identical CDR3 as well.

This sequence was found in a woman between 18 and 29 years old in good health. The chain combines TRBV7-9 with TRBJ1-2, with TRBD1 matching 9 bases. Sequenced material: central memory CD4+ T cells from blood. The CDR3 bases are TGTGCCAGCAGCCCGGGACAGGGCTATGGCTACACCTTC. It codes for CASSPGQGYGYTF.